This T cell receptor beta chain originates from a study of T cells expressing NK-cell markers. As the method of synthesis, 5'RACE template switching with UMIs yielded TCR beta cDNA. TCRdb reprocessed the 5' RACE reads, with one entry per CDR3 protein and no DNA. Its listing shows about 390,000 distinct CDR3 sequences. CDR3 length: 14 amino acids. The germline gives CDR1 SGHRS, CDR2 YFSETQ. Sequencing input: blood T cells: a sorted CD56 or NKG2C T cell subset, CD4+ or CD8+ T cells, or bulk PBMC T cells (not recorded which). This TCR came from a woman between 50 and 59 years old in good health. The rearrangement links TRBV5-1 to TRBJ1-1. CDR3 region: CASSSQGGRTEAFF.